A selection of T cell receptor beta chains follows, all from one sample in a study of T cell changes during pregnancy in multiple sclerosis. Libraries were prepared by immunoSEQ multiplex PCR; TCRdb keeps only in-frame clonotypes and omits some of them. The profile shows around 40,000 clones, roughly nine tenths of them singletons. The sample was CD4+ T cells from peripheral blood mononuclear cells, taken in the third trimester of pregnancy. These receptors came from a female donor in good health, enrolled as a control in a pregnancy study. Each CDR3 is given with its conserved first and last residue. D genes are given only for firm matches. Clone size appears in some rows only: once, few, many, or a class for an expanded clone.

J gene: TRBJ1-1; V gene: TRBV7-9; CDR3 length: 14; clone size: NA; D gene: TRBD1; CDR3 DNA: TGTGCCAGCAGCCTGACAGGGGGTAGGCTTGAAGCTTTCTTT; CDR3 protein: CASSLTGGRLEAFF
J gene: TRBJ2-7; V gene: TRBV6-6; CDR3 length: 13; clone size: NA; D gene: NA; CDR3 DNA: TGTGCCAGCAGTTCAGACTCCGTCCTCAAGCAGTACTTC; CDR3 protein: CASSSDSVLKQYF
J gene: TRBJ2-7; V gene: TRBV28; CDR3 length: 13; clone size: NA; D gene: NA; CDR3 DNA: TGTGCCAGCAGTTCAGGGCAGAATGAGGAGCAGTACTTC; CDR3 protein: CASSSGQNEEQYF
J gene: TRBJ1-5; V gene: TRBV5-5; CDR3 length: 13; clone size: NA; D gene: NA; CDR3 DNA: TGTGCCAGCAGCAGCACGGGCAATCAGCCCCAGCATTTT; CDR3 protein: CASSSTGNQPQHF
J gene: TRBJ1-2; V gene: TRBV19; CDR3 length: 14; clone size: few; D gene: TRBD1; CDR3 DNA: TGTGCCAGTACTCGTGGGACAGGAGGGTATGGCTACACCTTC; CDR3 protein: CASTRGTGGYGYTF
J gene: TRBJ2-7; V gene: TRBV28; CDR3 length: 13; clone size: NA; D gene: TRBD2; CDR3 DNA: TGTGCCAGCAGCCCAGGTAGCGGGACCGAGCAGTACTTC; CDR3 protein: CASSPGSGTEQYF
J gene: TRBJ2-7; V gene: TRBV4-2; CDR3 length: 18; clone size: NA; D gene: TRBD2; CDR3 DNA: TGTGCCAGCAGCCAAGGCAGGTCGGTAGCGGGGGGGCCCTGGGAGCAGTACTTC; CDR3 protein: CASSQGRSVAGGPWEQYF
J gene: TRBJ1-5; V gene: TRBV6-6; CDR3 length: 15; clone size: few; D gene: NA; CDR3 DNA: TGTGCCAGCAGAGGCGGGCCCCAAAACAATCAGCCCCAGCATTTT; CDR3 protein: CASRGGPQNNQPQHF
J gene: TRBJ1-5; V gene: TRBV5-6; CDR3 length: 14; clone size: NA; D gene: NA; CDR3 DNA: TGTGCCAGCAGCTTGGTTGGGGCCGATCAGCCCCAGCATTTT; CDR3 protein: CASSLVGADQPQHF
J gene: TRBJ2-1; V gene: TRBV7-3; CDR3 length: 19; clone size: NA; D gene: TRBD2; CDR3 DNA: TGTGCCAGCAGCTTACGGGGGACTAGCGGGAATGTGGGCTACAATGAGCAGTTCTTC; CDR3 protein: CASSLRGTSGNVGYNEQFF
J gene: TRBJ2-2; V gene: TRBV9; CDR3 length: 16; clone size: NA; D gene: TRBD2; CDR3 DNA: TGTGCCAGCAGCGGAAGCGGGGGGGCCTTTCACGGGGAGCTGTTTTTT; CDR3 protein: CASSGSGGAFHGELFF
J gene: TRBJ2-1; V gene: TRBV7-9; CDR3 length: 14; clone size: NA; D gene: TRBD2; CDR3 DNA: TGTGCCAGCAGCCGTAGCGGGGGGGCGAATGAGCAGTTCTTC; CDR3 protein: CASSRSGGANEQFF
J gene: TRBJ2-1; V gene: TRBV28; CDR3 length: 14; clone size: NA; D gene: NA; CDR3 DNA: TGTGCCAGCAGTTTAGCGGCTAGCCTTTCTGAGCAGTTCTTC; CDR3 protein: CASSLAASLSEQFF
J gene: TRBJ1-2; V gene: TRBV18; CDR3 length: 15; clone size: NA; D gene: NA; CDR3 DNA: TGTGCCAGCTCACCACCGTACAGGGAGAACTATGGCTACACCTTC; CDR3 protein: CASSPPYRENYGYTF
J gene: TRBJ1-5; V gene: TRBV5-8; CDR3 length: 13; clone size: NA; D gene: TRBD1; CDR3 DNA: TGTGCCAGCAGCCGGGACAGGAGGCAGCCCCAGCATTTT; CDR3 protein: CASSRDRRQPQHF